These 25 T cell receptor beta chains originate from one sample sequenced in a study of blood T cell repertoires in COVID-19. The protocol was immunoSEQ multiplex PCR, while the TCRdb copy is restricted to in-frame clones and leaves out a portion. The sample consists of 200,000 to 250,000 clones, approximately 80% of them appearing once. The sequencing input was peripheral blood. The receptors come from a woman of 80 years or more with active or convalescent COVID-19.

Here the CDR3 DNA reads TGTGCCAGCAGTTTCCCCGCAGGGGCCCTCTATGGCTACACCTTC. It encodes CASSFPAGALYGYTF. The chain recombines TRBV27 with TRBJ1-2, with TRBD1 as a possible D gene (6 bases). Germline V gene lookup returns CDR1 MNHEY and CDR2 SMNVEV (reference sequence). V was cut by 3 bases and J by 4 bases, with 15 bases left in between. The CDR3 has 15 amino acids.

The CDR3 loop is CASSHRTSGGSYEQYF. The CDR3 nucleotides are TGTGCCAGCAGCCATCGAACTAGCGGGGGGAGCTACGAGCAGTACTTC. The J gene is TRBJ2-7, the V gene TRBV3-1 (or the pseudogene TRBV3-2), with 12 nucleotides matching TRBD2. V was clipped by 3 bases and J by 3 bases; unmatched bases: 6. The CDR3 runs 16 residues. From germline, CDR1 is LGHDT and CDR2 YNNKEL (reference sequence).

This chain's CDR3 is CGSRGYNEQFF. CDR3 DNA sequence: TGTGGGTCTCGGGGGTACAATGAGCAGTTCTTC. This rearrangement joins TRBV11-2 to TRBJ2-1; D is possibly TRBD2 (6 bases). The CDR3 is 11 residues long. Germline lookup yields CDR1 SGHAT and CDR2 FQNNGV.

This chain joins TRBV19 and TRBJ2-1; D may be TRBD2 (5 bases). The CDR3 is 15 residues long. V lost 3 bases to trimming and J lost 0 bases, with 9 bases between them. Germline V gene data show CDR1 as LNHDA and CDR2 as SQIVND (reference sequence). CDR3 DNA sequence: TGTGCCAGTAGTATCGATCGGGGCTCCTACAATGAGCAGTTCTTC. It encodes CASSIDRGSYNEQFF.

There are a few counts of this clone. V is TRBV7-3 and J is TRBJ2-2; 7 bases agree with TRBD2. Trimming at V came to 5 bases and at J to 2 bases, leaving 2 bases not matched to a gene. There are 14 residues in the CDR3. The germline V gene encodes CDR1 SGHTA and CDR2 FQGTGA. The CDR3 DNA reads TGTGCCAGCAGCCCGGGGGGAAACACCGGGGAGCTGTTTTTT. It is translated as CASSPGGNTGELFF.

This chain connects TRBV2 to TRBJ1-5; unclear D gene. The CDR3 has 13 amino acids. Germline V gene lookup returns CDR1 SNHLY and CDR2 FYNNEI. V dropped 4 bases and J dropped 4 bases, with 8 bases sitting between them. CDR3 DNA: TGTGCCAGCAGTGGCAGATCGAATCAGCCCCAGCATTTT. It is translated as CASSGRSNQPQHF.

This rearrangement joins TRBV5-1 to TRBJ1-1, with D possibly TRBD1 on 6 matching bases. V was trimmed by 4 bases and J by 7 bases, leaving 23 bases between them. There are 16 residues in the CDR3. Germline V gene lookup returns CDR1 SGHRS and CDR2 YFSETQ. The DNA of the CDR3 is TGCGCCAGCAGCCCGAGGGGGGGGGCTGGGAACCTTGAAGCTTTCTTT. This codes for CASSPRGGAGNLEAFF.

The chain is built from TRBV7-9 and TRBJ1-1; no firm D call. V lost 3 bases and J 3 bases, leaving 11 bases between the germline ends. The CDR3 is 14 residues long. Germline assignment: CDR1 SEHNR and CDR2 FQNEAQ (reference sequence). The CDR3 DNA reads TGTGCCAGCAGCTTGGAGCGTATGTACACTGAAGCTTTCTTT. Translating gives CASSLERMYTEAFF. The entire variable domain, with the rest obtained from reference TRBV7-9 and TRBJ1-1, is as follows: DTGVSQNPRHKITKRGQNVTFRCDPISEHNRLYWYRQTLGQGPEFLTYFQNEAQLEKSRLLSDRFSAERPKGSFSTLEIQRTEQGDSAMYLCASSLERMYTEAFFGQGTRLTVV.

This clone has only one observation. The chain combines TRBV9 with TRBJ1-1; no clear D gene. In germline, CDR1 is SGDLS, CDR2 YYNGEE. This CDR3 comprises 14 residues. The ends were cut back, 5 bases at V and 1 base at J, with 12 bases in the middle. The CDR3 is CASSPSSQNTEAFF. In nucleotides, the CDR3 is TGTGCCAGCAGTCCCTCGAGTCAGAACACTGAAGCTTTCTTT.

The chain combines TRBV6-5 with TRBJ2-7; D unclear. Looked up from germline, CDR1 is MNHEY and CDR2 is SVGAGI. V dropped 0 bases and J dropped 3 bases, with 9 bases sitting between them. The CDR3 runs 14 residues. The CDR3 bases are TGTGCCAGCAGTTACTCGCAGTATCTCTACGAGCAGTACTTC. Translation gives CASSYSQYLYEQYF.

J is TRBJ2-7 and V is TRBV5-1; D is perhaps TRBD1 (5 bases). Germline CDR1 reads SGHRS; CDR2 reads YFSETQ. CDR3 length: 14 amino acids. Between the trimmed V and J ends, which lost 1 base and 0 bases, there was a span of 8 bases. CDR3 bases: TGCGCCAGCAGCTTGAATCAGGGCTCCTACGAGCAGTACTTC. This gives the protein CASSLNQGSYEQYF.

The V gene is TRBV4-2, the J gene TRBJ2-3; 7 nucleotides line up with TRBD2. Germline CDR1 LGHNA, CDR2 YNFKEQ. V shed 4 bases, J shed 7 bases, and the junction held 14 bases outside the gene matches. The CDR3 runs 16 residues. This CDR3 is CASSPLGEGQENTQYF. The DNA for the CDR3 is TGTGCCAGCAGCCCGTTAGGGGAGGGGCAAGAGAATACGCAGTATTTT.

For the CDR3, the DNA is TGCGCCAGCAGCTTGCTGTCGGGGAACTCACCCCTCCACTTT. Its translation is CASSLLSGNSPLHF. V is TRBV5-1 and J is TRBJ1-6; D is uncertain. The V gene lost 1 base and the J gene lost 10 bases, with 12 bases spanning the gap. The CDR3 sequence is 14 residues long. Germline CDR1 is SGHRS and CDR2 is YFSETQ.

This rearrangement joins TRBV7-9 to TRBJ1-3, with D perhaps matching TRBD1 (6 bases). The V gene lost 1 base and the J gene lost 0 bases, with 13 bases spanning the gap. Looked up from germline, CDR1 is SEHNR and CDR2 is FQNEAQ (reference sequence). CDR3 length: 17 amino acids. Written as DNA, the CDR3 is TGTGCCAGCAGCTTAGGACAGGATTACATCTCTGGAAACACCATATATTTT. It encodes CASSLGQDYISGNTIYF.

The CDR3 bases are TGCGCCAGCAATTTCGACACCCCCGGACAGGGGGCGCAAAATGAGCAGTTCTTC. Translation: CASNFDTPGQGAQNEQFF. The V and J genes are TRBV5-1 and TRBJ2-1, with 11 bases matching TRBD1. Germline CDR1 SGHRS, CDR2 YFSETQ. V shed 6 bases and J 7 bases; nucleotides not matched to a gene: 18. This CDR3 region has 18 residues. Full variable domain (remainder filled in from reference TRBV5-1 and TRBJ2-1): KAGVTQTPRYLIKTRGQQVTLSCSPISGHRSVSWYQQTPGQGLQFLFEYFSETQRNKGNFPGRFSGRQFSNSRSEMNVSTLELGDSALYLCASNFDTPGQGAQNEQFFGPGTRLTVL.

V and J are TRBV7-2 and TRBJ2-4, with 12 bases aligning to TRBD2. The germline gives CDR1 SGHTA, CDR2 FQGNSA. The ends lost 2 bases at V and 4 bases at J; junction bases unmatched: 3. The CDR3 sequence is 16 residues long. The CDR3 DNA reads as TGTGCCAGCAGCTTACTAGCGGGAGGGCTTAAAAACATTCAGTACTTC. This sequence encodes CASSLLAGGLKNIQYF.

As DNA, the CDR3 is TGTGCCAGCAGCCCACCGACGGCAGGCCCTAATGAAAAACTGTTTTTT. Protein: CASSPPTAGPNEKLFF. This chain uses TRBV4-2 with TRBJ1-4; D is undetermined. This CDR3 is built from 16 residues. The V gene lost 4 bases and the J gene lost 3 bases, with 15 bases spanning the gap. From germline, CDR1 is LGHNA and CDR2 YNFKEQ.

This clone has only one observation. V is TRBV27 and J is TRBJ2-1, with 8 bases that match TRBD1. V shed 6 bases, J shed 0 bases, and the junction held 4 bases outside the gene matches. The CDR3 totals 15 residues. The germline CDR1 and CDR2 sequences are MNHEY and SMNVEV (reference sequence). The CDR3 DNA is TGTGCCAGCAGCTATACAGGGGGCTCCTACAATGAGCAGTTCTTC. It yields the protein CASSYTGGSYNEQFF.

The gene calls are TRBV9 and TRBJ2-7; 7 nucleotides agree with TRBD1. The CDR3 consists of 17 residues. CDR1 and CDR2 (germline): SGDLS, YYNGEE. Unmatched junction bases numbered 13, after V lost 2 bases and J lost 2 bases. The CDR3 region is CASSVGWGIGGPYEQYF. DNA for the CDR3: TGTGCCAGCAGCGTCGGATGGGGAATAGGGGGCCCCTACGAGCAGTACTTC.

The chain couples TRBV5-4 to TRBJ2-1; 10 bases agree with TRBD2. CDR3 length: 12 amino acids. Per the germline V gene, CDR1 is SGHNT and CDR2 is YYREEE (reference sequence). V lost 5 bases, J lost 9 bases, and 2 bases stayed unmatched. The CDR3: CASRRTSGEQFF. CDR3 DNA: TGTGCCAGCAGGAGGACTAGCGGTGAGCAGTTCTTC.

The V call is TRBV5-4, the J call TRBJ2-5; possibly TRBD1 for D (5 bases). Germline assignment: CDR1 SGHNT and CDR2 YYREEE (reference sequence). The CDR3 covers 12 residues. Trimming cost V 4 bases and J 7 bases, with 11 bases left between them. The CDR3 sequence is CASSPTTGTQYF. The DNA for the CDR3 is TGTGCCAGCAGCCCCACCACAGGGACCCAGTACTTC. Supplemented by reference TRBV5-4 and TRBJ2-5, the full variable domain reads ETGVTQSPTHLIKTRGQQVTLRCSSQSGHNTVSWYQQALGQGPQFIFQYYREEENGRGNFPPRFSGLQFPNYSSELNVNALELDDSALYLCASSPTTGTQYFGPGTRLLVL.

This rearrangement joins TRBV6-2 or TRBV6-3 to TRBJ2-4, with 10 bases lining up with TRBD1. Germline assignment: CDR1 MNHEY and CDR2 SVGEGT. This CDR3 spans 19 amino acids. The V and J ends lost 2 bases and 1 base, in that order; junction bases with no gene match: 11. CDR3 region: CASSYLDRGRVLAKNIQYF. The DNA for the CDR3 is TGTGCCAGCAGTTACCTCGACAGGGGGCGAGTTCTGGCCAAAAACATTCAGTACTTC.

This chain connects TRBV4-2 to TRBJ1-1; perhaps TRBD1 as D (6 bases). V lost 4 bases and J lost 1, with 19 bases in between. Germline assignment: CDR1 LGHNA and CDR2 YNFKEQ. The CDR3 spans 17 residues. The CDR3 region is CASSPTDSTGWNTEAFF. DNA for the CDR3: TGTGCCAGCAGCCCGACGGACAGTACGGGGTGGAACACTGAAGCTTTCTTT.

In this sample, this clone turned up a few times. The J gene is TRBJ1-1, the V gene TRBV9; D is uncertain. The germline gives CDR1 SGDLS, CDR2 YYNGEE. CDR3 length equals 13 residues. Trimming pared 3 bases from V and 5 bases from J, leaving 11 bases between. The CDR3 sequence is CASSAFPGTEAFF. The CDR3 region has the DNA TGTGCCAGCAGCGCCTTCCCCGGGACTGAAGCTTTCTTT.

V usage is TRBV10-3 and J usage is TRBJ2-7, with a weak D call TRBD2 (5 bases). Trimming left V 11 bases short and J 5 bases short, with 16 bases between. This CDR3 region has 12 residues. Germline values: CDR1 ENHRY, CDR2 SYGVKD. DNA for the CDR3: TGTGCCTCCAAATCGGGGAGCGACGAGCAGTACTTC. This codes for CASKSGSDEQYF.